This T cell receptor (beta chain) was identified in a study of blood T cell repertoires in COVID-19. Germline V gene sequence: CDR1 SEHNR, CDR2 FQNEAQ (reference sequence). J was trimmed by 8 bases and V by 5 bases; bases with no gene match: 14. There are 16 residues in the CDR3. Clones were sequenced by immunoSEQ multiplex PCR, and TCRdb holds only the in-frame ones, with some missing. The sample consists of approximately 250,000 clones, over 65% of them appearing once. The material sequenced was peripheral blood. V and J are TRBV7-9 and TRBJ2-1, with 8 bases aligning to TRBD1. This clonotype was obtained from a man aged 55 to 70 who had recovered from COVID-19. CDR3 bases: TGTGCCAGCAGCCGACCCAGGACAGGGCTTGTGGATGAGCAGTTCTTC. Translating it yields CASSRPRTGLVDEQFF.